This passage covers 9 T cell receptor beta chains from one sample sequenced in a study of T cell responses to AZD1222 COVID-19 vaccine. TCRdb's table, derived via immunoSEQ multiplex PCR, lists solely in-frame clones and lacks some. The sample has 75,000 to 95,000 clones, roughly 88% seen once. This sample comprised peripheral blood, obtained on day 0 of AZD1222 vaccination. Receptors were obtained from an adult in good health.

The chain carries TRBV7-2 and TRBJ1-2; TRBD1 matches 7 bases. In germline, CDR1 is SGHTA, CDR2 FQGNSA. The CDR3 runs 15 residues. The J segment lost 7 bases and the V segment lost 1 base, leaving 9 bases of the junction unmatched. This chain's CDR3 is CASSLDGPGGGGYTF. CDR3 in DNA: TGTGCCAGCAGCTTAGATGGGCCAGGGGGTGGTGGCTACACCTTC.

The chain uses TRBV6-1 and TRBJ1-6; TRBD1 might be the D (5 bases). The CDR3 is 14 residues long. Germline CDR1 MNHNS, CDR2 SASEGT. V lost 1 base and J lost 10, with 11 bases in between. The CDR3 coding sequence is TGTGCCAGCAGTGAAGAAGTCAGGGACTCACCCCTCCACTTT. Residues: CASSEEVRDSPLHF.

V and J are TRBV7-8 and TRBJ2-6, with 7 bases that match TRBD1. Unmatched junction bases numbered 13, after V lost 0 bases and J lost 2 bases. The CDR3 consists of 20 residues. The germline gives CDR1 SGHVS, CDR2 FQNEAQ. CDR3 loop: CASSLAPDRLSPAGANVLTF. The CDR3 DNA sequence: TGTGCCAGCAGCTTAGCTCCGGACAGGTTGTCGCCCGCTGGGGCCAACGTCCTGACTTTC.

The chain couples TRBV7-8 to TRBJ2-5; D is ambiguous. Per germline, CDR1 SGHVS and CDR2 FQNEAQ. The ends were cut back, 5 bases at V and 7 bases at J, with 14 bases in the middle. There are 13 residues in the CDR3. The CDR3 DNA sequence: TGTGCCAGCAGCCCCCTGAGTTCGGGGACCCAGTACTTC. Translated, it gives CASSPLSSGTQYF.

The rearrangement links TRBV7-2 to TRBJ1-5; 8 nucleotides agree with TRBD1. Losses at the gene ends were 2 bases for V and 0 bases for J; bases not matched to a gene: 9. This CDR3 has 18 residues. Germline assignment: CDR1 SGHTA and CDR2 FQGNSA. The CDR3 nucleotides are TGTGCCAGCAGCTTATGGTCAGGGGGCCAACTTAGCAATCAGCCCCAGCATTTT. This gives the protein CASSLWSGGQLSNQPQHF.

The sample holds one count of this clone. This chain uses TRBV18 with TRBJ2-7; the D gene is possibly TRBD2 (6 bases). V was trimmed by 3 bases and J by 1 base, leaving 13 bases between them. Germline values: CDR1 KGHSH, CDR2 LQKENI. The CDR3 runs to 15 residues. The CDR3 DNA follows: TGTGCCAGCTCACCTTCCCCGGGACTGTCCTACGAGCAGTACTTC. Encoded protein: CASSPSPGLSYEQYF.

The chain couples TRBV28 to TRBJ1-5; D call uncertain. V lost 6 bases and J lost 5, with 5 bases in between. Germline loops: CDR1 MDHEN, CDR2 SYDVKM. The CDR3 is 11 amino acids. CDR3 loop: CASRDDQPQHF. CDR3 nucleotide sequence: TGTGCCAGCAGGGACGATCAGCCCCAGCATTTT.

V usage is TRBV24-1 and J usage is TRBJ2-1; 13 bases are a match to TRBD2. From germline, CDR1 is KGHDR and CDR2 SFDVKD. This CDR3 is 16 amino acids long. V lost 3 bases, J lost 8 bases, and 6 bases stayed unmatched. The CDR3 loop reads CATSDPTSGRGDEQFF. Here the CDR3 DNA reads TGTGCCACCAGTGATCCCACTAGCGGGAGGGGAGATGAGCAGTTCTTC.

The chain joins TRBV20-1 to TRBJ1-2; no clear D. V was clipped by 0 bases and J by 8 bases, with 7 bases between them. The germline gives CDR1 DFQATT, CDR2 SNEGSKA (reference sequence). The CDR3 has 11 amino acids. The CDR3 region has the DNA TGCAGTGCTAGAGAGGCGGGGGGCTACACCTTC. It specifies CSAREAGGYTF.